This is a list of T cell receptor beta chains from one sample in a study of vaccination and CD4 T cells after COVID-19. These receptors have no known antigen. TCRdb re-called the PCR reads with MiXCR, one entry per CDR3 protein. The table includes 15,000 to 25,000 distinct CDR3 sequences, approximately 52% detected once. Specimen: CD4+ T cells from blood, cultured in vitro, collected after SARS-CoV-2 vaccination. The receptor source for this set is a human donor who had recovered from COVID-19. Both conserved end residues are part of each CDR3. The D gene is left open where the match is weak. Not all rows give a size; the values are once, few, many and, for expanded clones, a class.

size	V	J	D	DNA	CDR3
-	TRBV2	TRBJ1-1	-	TGTGCCAGCAGTGAAGGGGCAGACTCCTACGCTTTCTTT	CASSEGADSYAFF
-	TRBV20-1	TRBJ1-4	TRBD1	TGCAGTGCTCAACGGGACAGGGTAACTAATGAAAAACTGTTTTTT	CSAQRDRVTNEKLFF
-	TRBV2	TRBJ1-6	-	TGTGCCAGTGGGGGGGAGGGGAATTGGGGCTCACCCCTCCACTTT	CASGGEGNWGSPLHF
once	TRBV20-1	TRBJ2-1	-	TGCAGTGCTAGAGCACCCGCATCCTACAATGAGCAGTTCTTC	CSARAPASYNEQFF
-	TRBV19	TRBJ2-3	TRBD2	TGTGCCAGTAGTACCCTAAGGCTAGCGGAAACAGATACGCAGTATTTT	CASSTLRLAETDTQYF
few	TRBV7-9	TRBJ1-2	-	TGTGCCAGCAGCTTAGTAGAGGGCGGAACGGGTGGCTACACCTTC	CASSLVEGGTGGYTF
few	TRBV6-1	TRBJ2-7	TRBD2	TGTGCCAGCCAAACAGCGGGGGCGTCCTACGAGCAGTACTTC	CASQTAGASYEQYF
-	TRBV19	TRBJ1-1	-	TGTGCCAGTACCGTAGGGGCCCGCGGGAACACTGAAGCTTTCTTT	CASTVGARGNTEAFF
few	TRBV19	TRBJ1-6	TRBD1	TGTGCCAGTAGTGTGACAGGGAGAGGCACCTATAATTCACCCCTCCACTTT	CASSVTGRGTYNSPLHF
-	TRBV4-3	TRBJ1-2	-	TGCGCCAGCAGCCAAGATAGGTTGGTTAACTATGGCTACACCTTC	CASSQDRLVNYGYTF
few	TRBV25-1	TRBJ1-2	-	TGTGCCAGCAGTGAAAGTCTGGGGGGCTACACCTTC	CASSESLGGYTF
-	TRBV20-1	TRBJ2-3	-	TGCAGTGCTGGCCGGATTGAGGGTACAGATACGCAGTATTTT	CSAGRIEGTDTQYF
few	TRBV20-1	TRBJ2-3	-	TGCAGTGCTAGAATGGGACTTTCCACAGATACGCAGTATTTT	CSARMGLSTDTQYF
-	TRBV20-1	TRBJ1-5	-	TGCAGTGCTAGTCAAGGGGTGGGTCAGCCCCAGCATTTT	CSASQGVGQPQHF
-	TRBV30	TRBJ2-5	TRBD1	TGTGCCTGGGACAGGGTCGAGACCCAGTACTTC	CAWDRVETQYF
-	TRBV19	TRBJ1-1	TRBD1	TGTGCCAGTAGTAACAGGGGCGGTGAAGCTTTCTTT	CASSNRGGEAFF
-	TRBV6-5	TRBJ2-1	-	TGTGCCAGCAGTTACTCGCTCCATGAGCAGTTCTTC	CASSYSLHEQFF
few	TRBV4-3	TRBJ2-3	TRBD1	TGCGCCAGCAGCCAAGAGTCAGGGGGAGAGGCAGATACGCAGTATTTT	CASSQESGGEADTQYF
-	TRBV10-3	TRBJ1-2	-	TGTGCCATCAGTGACACAGTCACACTCTATGGCTACACCTTC	CAISDTVTLYGYTF
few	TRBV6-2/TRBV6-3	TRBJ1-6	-	TGTGCCAGCAGCATGGGCTATCCCCTCCACTTT	CASSMGYPLHF
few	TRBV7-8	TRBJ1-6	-	TGTGCCAGCAGCCCTGGGGGCAGTCGGAATTCACCCCTCCACTTT	CASSPGGSRNSPLHF
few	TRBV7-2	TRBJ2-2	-	TGTGCCAGCAGCCTACCGACAGCTGCAACCGGGGAGCTGTTTTTT	CASSLPTAATGELFF
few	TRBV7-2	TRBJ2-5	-	TGTGCCAGCAGCGCGTCCCAAGAGACCCAGTACTTC	CASSASQETQYF
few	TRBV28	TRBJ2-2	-	TGTGCCAGCAGGACTGGACAAACGAACACCGGGGAGCTGTTTTTT	CASRTGQTNTGELFF
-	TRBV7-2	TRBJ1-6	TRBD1	TGTGCCAGCAGCTCTAGGATGACAGGGATAAACTCACCCCTCCACTTT	CASSSRMTGINSPLHF
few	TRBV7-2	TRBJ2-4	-	TGTGCCAGCAGCTTAGTCCCTACGGGATCTAGCATTCAGTACTTC	CASSLVPTGSSIQYF
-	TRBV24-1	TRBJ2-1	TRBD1	TGTGCCACCAGTGATGTCGGACAGGGGGCCTACAATGAGCAGTTCTTC	CATSDVGQGAYNEQFF
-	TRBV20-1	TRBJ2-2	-	TGCAGTGCTAGAGGGGACTCGGTCCCCGGGGAGCTGTTTTTT	CSARGDSVPGELFF
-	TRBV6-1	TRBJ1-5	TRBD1	TGTGCCAGCAGTCAGGACAGGGGGAACAATCAGCCCCAGCATTTT	CASSQDRGNNQPQHF
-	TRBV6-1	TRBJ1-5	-	TGTGCCAGCAGCCCCAAAAGGGACGGTCAGCCCCAGCATTTT	CASSPKRDGQPQHF